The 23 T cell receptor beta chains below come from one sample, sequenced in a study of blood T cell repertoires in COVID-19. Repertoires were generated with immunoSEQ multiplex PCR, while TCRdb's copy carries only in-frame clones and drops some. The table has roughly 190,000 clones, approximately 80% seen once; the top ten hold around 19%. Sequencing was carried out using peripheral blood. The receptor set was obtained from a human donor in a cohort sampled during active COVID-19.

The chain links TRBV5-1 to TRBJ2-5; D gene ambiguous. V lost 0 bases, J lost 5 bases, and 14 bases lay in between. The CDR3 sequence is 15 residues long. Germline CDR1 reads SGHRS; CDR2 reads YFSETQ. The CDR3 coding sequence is TGCGCCAGCAGCTTGGGCAACTATCAATTGGAGACCCAGTACTTC. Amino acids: CASSLGNYQLETQYF.

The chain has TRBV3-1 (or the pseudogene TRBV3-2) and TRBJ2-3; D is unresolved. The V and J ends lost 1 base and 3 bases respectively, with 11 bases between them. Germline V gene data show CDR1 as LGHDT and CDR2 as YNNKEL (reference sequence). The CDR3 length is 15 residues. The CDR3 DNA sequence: TGTGCCAGCAGCCAAGCGTCCACAGCTACAGATACGCAGTATTTT. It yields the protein CASSQASTATDTQYF.

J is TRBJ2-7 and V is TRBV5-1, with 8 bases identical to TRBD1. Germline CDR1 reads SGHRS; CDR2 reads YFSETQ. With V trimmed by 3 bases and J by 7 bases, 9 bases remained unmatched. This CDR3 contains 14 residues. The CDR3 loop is CASSSQGEFLEQYF. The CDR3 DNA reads TGCGCCAGCAGCTCACAGGGGGAGTTTCTGGAGCAGTACTTC.

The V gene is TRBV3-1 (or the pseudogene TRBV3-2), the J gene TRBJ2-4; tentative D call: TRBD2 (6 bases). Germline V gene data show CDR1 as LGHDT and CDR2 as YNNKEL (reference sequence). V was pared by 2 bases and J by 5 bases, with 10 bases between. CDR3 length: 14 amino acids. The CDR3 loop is CASSQQASENIQYF. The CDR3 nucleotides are TGTGCCAGCAGCCAACAGGCTAGCGAAAACATTCAGTACTTC.

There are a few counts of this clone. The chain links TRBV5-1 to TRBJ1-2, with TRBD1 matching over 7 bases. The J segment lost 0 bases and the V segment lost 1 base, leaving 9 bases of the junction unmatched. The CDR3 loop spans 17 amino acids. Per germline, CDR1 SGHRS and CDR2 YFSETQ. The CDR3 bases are TGCGCCAGCAGCTTGCTGACAGGGTTGGTGGCTAACTATGGCTACACCTTC. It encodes CASSLLTGLVANYGYTF.

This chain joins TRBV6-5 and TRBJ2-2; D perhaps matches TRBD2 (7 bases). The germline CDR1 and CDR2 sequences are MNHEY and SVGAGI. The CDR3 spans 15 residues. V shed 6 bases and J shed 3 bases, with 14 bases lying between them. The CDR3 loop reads CASREWGGDTGELFF. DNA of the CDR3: TGTGCCAGCAGGGAGTGGGGGGGCGACACCGGGGAGCTGTTTTTT.

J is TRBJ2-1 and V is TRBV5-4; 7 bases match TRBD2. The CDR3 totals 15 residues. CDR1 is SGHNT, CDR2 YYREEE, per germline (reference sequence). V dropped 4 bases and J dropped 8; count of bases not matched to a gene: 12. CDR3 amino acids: CASSPGEGGFDEQFF. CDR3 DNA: TGTGCCAGCAGCCCGGGGGAGGGCGGGTTCGATGAGCAGTTCTTC. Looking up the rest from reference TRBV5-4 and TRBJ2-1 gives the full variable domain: ETGVTQSPTHLIKTRGQQVTLRCSSQSGHNTVSWYQQALGQGPQFIFQYYREEENGRGNFPPRFSGLQFPNYSSELNVNALELDDSALYLCASSPGEGGFDEQFFGPGTRLTVL.

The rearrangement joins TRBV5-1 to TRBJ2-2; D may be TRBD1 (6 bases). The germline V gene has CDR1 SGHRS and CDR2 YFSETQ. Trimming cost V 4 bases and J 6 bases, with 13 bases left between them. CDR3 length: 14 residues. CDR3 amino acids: CASSTRGSAGELFF. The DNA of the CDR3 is TGCGCCAGCAGCACCAGGGGTAGCGCCGGGGAGCTGTTTTTT.

The CDR3 is CASSRLLSGNTIYF. Written as DNA, the CDR3 is TGTGCCAGCAGCCGACTCCTCTCTGGAAACACCATATATTTT. The chain joins TRBV5-8 to TRBJ1-3; no reliable D call. The germline CDR1 and CDR2 sequences are SGHTS and YDEGEE. Trimming removed 4 bases at V and 0 bases at J, with 8 bases between. CDR3 length: 14 residues.

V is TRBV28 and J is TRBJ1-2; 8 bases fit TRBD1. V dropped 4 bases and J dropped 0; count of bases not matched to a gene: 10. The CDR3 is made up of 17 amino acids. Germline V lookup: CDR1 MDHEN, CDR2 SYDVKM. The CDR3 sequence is CASSWGRGRPSNYGYTF. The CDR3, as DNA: TGTGCCAGCAGTTGGGGCAGGGGGCGACCTTCTAACTATGGCTACACCTTC.

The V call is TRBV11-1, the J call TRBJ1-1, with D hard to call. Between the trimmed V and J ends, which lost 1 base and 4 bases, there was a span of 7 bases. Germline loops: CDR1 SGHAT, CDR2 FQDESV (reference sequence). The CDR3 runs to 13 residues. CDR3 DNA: TGTGCCAGCAGCTTAGAACGGTCCACTGAAGCTTTCTTT. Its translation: CASSLERSTEAFF.

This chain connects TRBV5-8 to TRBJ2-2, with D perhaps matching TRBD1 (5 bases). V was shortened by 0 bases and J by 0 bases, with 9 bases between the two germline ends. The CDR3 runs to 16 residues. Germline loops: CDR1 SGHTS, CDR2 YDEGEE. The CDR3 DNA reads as TGTGCCAGCAGCTTGGCCCGACAGTCGAACACCGGGGAGCTGTTTTTT. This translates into CASSLARQSNTGELFF.

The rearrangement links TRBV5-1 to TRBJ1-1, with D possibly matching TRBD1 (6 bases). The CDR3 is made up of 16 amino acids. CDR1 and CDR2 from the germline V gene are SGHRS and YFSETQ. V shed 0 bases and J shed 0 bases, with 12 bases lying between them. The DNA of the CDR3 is TGCGCCAGCAGCTTGGGGTCGACAGGAATGAACACTGAAGCTTTCTTT. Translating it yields CASSLGSTGMNTEAFF.

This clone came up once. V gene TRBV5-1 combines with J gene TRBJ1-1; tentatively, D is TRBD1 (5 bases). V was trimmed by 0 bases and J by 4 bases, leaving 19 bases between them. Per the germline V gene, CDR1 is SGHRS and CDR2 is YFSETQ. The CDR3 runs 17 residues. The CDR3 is CASSLAGGKGKGTEAFF. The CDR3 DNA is TGCGCCAGCAGCTTGGCCGGGGGAAAGGGGAAGGGCACTGAAGCTTTCTTT.

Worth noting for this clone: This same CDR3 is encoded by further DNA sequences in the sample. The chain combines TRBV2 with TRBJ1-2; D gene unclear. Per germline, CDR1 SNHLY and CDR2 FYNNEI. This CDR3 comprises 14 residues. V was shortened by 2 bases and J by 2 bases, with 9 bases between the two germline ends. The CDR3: CASSERRLNYGYTF. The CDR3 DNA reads TGTGCCAGCAGTGAACGGAGACTCAACTATGGCTACACCTTC.

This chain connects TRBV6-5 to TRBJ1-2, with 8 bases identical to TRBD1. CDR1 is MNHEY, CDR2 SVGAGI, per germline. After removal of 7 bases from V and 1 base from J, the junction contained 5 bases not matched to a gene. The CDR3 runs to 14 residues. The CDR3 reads CASKKDRDNYGYTF. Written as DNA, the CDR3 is TGTGCCAGCAAAAAGGACAGGGATAACTATGGCTACACCTTC.

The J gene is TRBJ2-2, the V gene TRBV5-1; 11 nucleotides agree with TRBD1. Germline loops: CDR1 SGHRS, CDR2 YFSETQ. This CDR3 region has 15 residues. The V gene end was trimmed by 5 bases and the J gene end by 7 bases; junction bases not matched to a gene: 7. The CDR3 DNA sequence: TGCGCCAGCAGACCTCCGGGACAGGGGGGCGGGGAGCTGTTTTTT. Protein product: CASRPPGQGGGELFF.

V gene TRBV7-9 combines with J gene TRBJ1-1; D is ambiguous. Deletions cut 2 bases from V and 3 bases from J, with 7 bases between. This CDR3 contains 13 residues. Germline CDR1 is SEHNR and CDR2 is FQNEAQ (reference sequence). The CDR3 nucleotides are TGTGCCAGCAGCTTAATTAGCTACACTGAAGCTTTCTTT. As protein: CASSLISYTEAFF. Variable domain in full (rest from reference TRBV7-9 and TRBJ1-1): DTGVSQNPRHKITKRGQNVTFRCDPISEHNRLYWYRQTLGQGPEFLTYFQNEAQLEKSRLLSDRFSAERPKGSFSTLEIQRTEQGDSAMYLCASSLISYTEAFFGQGTRLTVV.

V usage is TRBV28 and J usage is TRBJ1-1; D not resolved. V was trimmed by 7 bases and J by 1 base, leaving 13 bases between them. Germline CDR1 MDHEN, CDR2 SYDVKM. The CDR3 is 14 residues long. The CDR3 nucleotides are TGTGCCAGCACCCCGCCACAGACGAACACTGAAGCTTTCTTT. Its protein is CASTPPQTNTEAFF.

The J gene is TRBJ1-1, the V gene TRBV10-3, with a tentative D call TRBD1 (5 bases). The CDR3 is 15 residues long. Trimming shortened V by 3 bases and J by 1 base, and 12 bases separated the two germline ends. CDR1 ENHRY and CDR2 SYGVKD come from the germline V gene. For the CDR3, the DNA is TGTGCCATCAGTGAACCGGGACTCCAGAACACTGAAGCTTTCTTT. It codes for CAISEPGLQNTEAFF.

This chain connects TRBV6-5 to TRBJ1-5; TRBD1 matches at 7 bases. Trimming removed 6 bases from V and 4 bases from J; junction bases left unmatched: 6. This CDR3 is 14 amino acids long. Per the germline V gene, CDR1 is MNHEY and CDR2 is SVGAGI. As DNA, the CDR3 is TGTGCCAGCAGCTACAGGGGAGGGAATCAGCCCCAGCATTTT. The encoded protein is CASSYRGGNQPQHF.

In nucleotides, the CDR3 is TGTGCCACCAGCAGAGGCCAGGGTAGGGTCACTGAAGCTTTCTTT. It is translated as CATSRGQGRVTEAFF. The rearrangement uses TRBV15 and TRBJ1-1; perhaps TRBD1 as D (5 bases). The CDR3 spans 15 residues. The germline gives CDR1 LNHNV, CDR2 YYDKDF (reference sequence). Between the trimmed V and J ends, which lost 1 base and 4 bases, there was a span of 13 bases.

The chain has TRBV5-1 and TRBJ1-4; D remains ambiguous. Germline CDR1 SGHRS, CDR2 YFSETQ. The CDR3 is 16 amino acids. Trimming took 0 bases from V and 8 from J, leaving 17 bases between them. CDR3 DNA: TGCGCCAGCAGCTTGGCCTCGACGAACCAAGCGGAAAAACTGTTTTTT. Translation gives CASSLASTNQAEKLFF.